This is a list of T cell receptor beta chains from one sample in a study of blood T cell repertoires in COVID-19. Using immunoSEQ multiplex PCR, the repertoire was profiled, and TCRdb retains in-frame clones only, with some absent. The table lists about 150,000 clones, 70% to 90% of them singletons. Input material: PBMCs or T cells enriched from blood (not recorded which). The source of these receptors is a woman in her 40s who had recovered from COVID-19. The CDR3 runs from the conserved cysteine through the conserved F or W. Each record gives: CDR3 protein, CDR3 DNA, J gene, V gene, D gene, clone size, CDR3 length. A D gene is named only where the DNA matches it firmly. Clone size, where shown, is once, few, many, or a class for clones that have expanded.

cdr3_aa: CASSQDPSVSTDTQYF
cdr3_nt: TGTGCCAGCAGCCAAGATCCTTCGGTGAGCACAGATACGCAGTATTTT
j_call: TRBJ2-3
v_call: TRBV3-1/TRBV3-2
d_call: .
clone_size: once
cdr3_length: 16

cdr3_aa: CASSQDLRGGRDTQYF
cdr3_nt: TGTGCCAGCAGCCAAGATCTGCGGGGGGGCCGGGATACGCAGTATTTT
j_call: TRBJ2-3
v_call: TRBV4-2
d_call: TRBD2
clone_size: few
cdr3_length: 16

cdr3_aa: CASSLGTGGGYTF
cdr3_nt: TGTGCCAGCAGCTTAGGGACAGGGGGAGGCTACACCTTC
j_call: TRBJ1-2
v_call: TRBV7-8
d_call: TRBD1
clone_size: .
cdr3_length: 13

cdr3_aa: CSVGGGEVSYNEQFF
cdr3_nt: TGCAGCGTTGGGGGAGGGGAAGTGAGCTACAATGAGCAGTTCTTC
j_call: TRBJ2-1
v_call: TRBV29-1
d_call: TRBD2
clone_size: .
cdr3_length: 15

cdr3_aa: CASRRGVGQAGGNTIYF
cdr3_nt: TGTGCCAGCAGAAGGGGGGTGGGACAGGCAGGTGGAAACACCATATATTTT
j_call: TRBJ1-3
v_call: TRBV9
d_call: TRBD1
clone_size: .
cdr3_length: 17

cdr3_aa: CASRLEETQYF
cdr3_nt: TGTGCCAGCAGACTCGAGGAGACCCAGTACTTC
j_call: TRBJ2-5
v_call: TRBV3-1/TRBV3-2
d_call: .
clone_size: .
cdr3_length: 11

cdr3_aa: CAWSVLLGGAEAFF
cdr3_nt: TGTGCCTGGAGTGTATTATTAGGGGGGGCTGAAGCTTTCTTT
j_call: TRBJ1-1
v_call: TRBV30
d_call: .
clone_size: .
cdr3_length: 14

cdr3_aa: CAIYRVGFGYGYTF
cdr3_nt: TGTGCCATCTACAGGGTAGGTTTCGGCTATGGCTACACCTTC
j_call: TRBJ1-2
v_call: TRBV6-4
d_call: .
clone_size: few
cdr3_length: 14

cdr3_aa: CSVAWSGADQPQHF
cdr3_nt: TGCAGCGTTGCATGGTCAGGGGCGGATCAGCCCCAGCATTTT
j_call: TRBJ1-5
v_call: TRBV29-1
d_call: .
clone_size: .
cdr3_length: 14

cdr3_aa: CASSPGDRGLWGYTF
cdr3_nt: TGTGCCAGTAGTCCGGGGGACAGGGGGCTTTGGGGCTACACCTTC
j_call: TRBJ1-2
v_call: TRBV19
d_call: TRBD1
clone_size: .
cdr3_length: 15

cdr3_aa: CASSTRSGPGGETQYF
cdr3_nt: TGTGCCAGCAGCACGAGGAGTGGTCCAGGGGGAGAGACCCAGTACTTC
j_call: TRBJ2-5
v_call: TRBV5-4
d_call: TRBD1
clone_size: .
cdr3_length: 16

cdr3_aa: CASSSTGMNTEAFF
cdr3_nt: TGTGCCAGCAGCTCTACAGGTATGAACACTGAAGCTTTCTTT
j_call: TRBJ1-1
v_call: TRBV7-9
d_call: .
clone_size: few
cdr3_length: 14

cdr3_aa: CASSKGGGGLNYGYTF
cdr3_nt: TGTGCCAGCAGCAAAGGAGGGGGGGGCCTGAACTATGGCTACACCTTC
j_call: TRBJ1-2
v_call: TRBV21-1
d_call: .
clone_size: .
cdr3_length: 16

cdr3_aa: CASSLVETSYEQYF
cdr3_nt: TGTGCCAGCAGCTTAGTGGAGACGTCCTACGAGCAGTACTTC
j_call: TRBJ2-7
v_call: TRBV13
d_call: .
clone_size: .
cdr3_length: 14

cdr3_aa: CASSRTSGGSGTDTQYF
cdr3_nt: TGCGCCAGCAGCCGGACTAGCGGGGGTTCTGGCACAGATACGCAGTATTTT
j_call: TRBJ2-3
v_call: TRBV5-1
d_call: TRBD2
clone_size: .
cdr3_length: 17

cdr3_aa: CASSSRTGVGNTIYF
cdr3_nt: TGTGCCAGCAGCTCGCGCACAGGAGTTGGAAACACCATATATTTT
j_call: TRBJ1-3
v_call: TRBV11-3
d_call: .
clone_size: few
cdr3_length: 15

cdr3_aa: CASRADIRASGRNDEQFF
cdr3_nt: TGTGCCAGCAGGGCGGATATCAGGGCTAGCGGGAGAAACGATGAGCAGTTCTTC
j_call: TRBJ2-1
v_call: TRBV2
d_call: TRBD2
clone_size: few
cdr3_length: 18

cdr3_aa: CASSLGESYEQYF
cdr3_nt: TGTGCCAGCAGCTTAGGAGAATCCTACGAGCAGTACTTC
j_call: TRBJ2-7
v_call: TRBV7-8
d_call: .
clone_size: .
cdr3_length: 13

cdr3_aa: CASSPGRGQETQYF
cdr3_nt: TGCGCCAGCAGCCCCGGGAGGGGTCAAGAGACCCAGTACTTC
j_call: TRBJ2-5
v_call: TRBV4-1
d_call: TRBD2
clone_size: .
cdr3_length: 14

cdr3_aa: CASSDRELREQYF
cdr3_nt: TGTGCCAGCAGCGACAGGGAGCTGCGGGAGCAGTACTTC
j_call: TRBJ2-7
v_call: TRBV27
d_call: TRBD1
clone_size: .
cdr3_length: 13

cdr3_aa: CASSPMMNEQYF
cdr3_nt: TGTGCCAGCAGCCCTATGATGAACGAGCAGTACTTC
j_call: TRBJ2-7
v_call: TRBV7-9
d_call: .
clone_size: .
cdr3_length: 12

cdr3_aa: CASSYPPGQGSNTIYF
cdr3_nt: TGTGCCAGCAGTTACCCACCGGGACAGGGATCAAACACCATATATTTT
j_call: TRBJ1-3
v_call: TRBV6-6
d_call: TRBD1
clone_size: .
cdr3_length: 16

cdr3_aa: CSVEDRNTTYEQYF
cdr3_nt: TGCAGCGTTGAAGATCGAAACACCACCTACGAGCAGTACTTC
j_call: TRBJ2-7
v_call: TRBV29-1
d_call: .
clone_size: .
cdr3_length: 14

cdr3_aa: CASSPPRGSNQPQHF
cdr3_nt: TGTGCCAGTAGTCCACCCCGCGGCAGCAATCAGCCCCAGCATTTT
j_call: TRBJ1-5
v_call: TRBV19
d_call: .
clone_size: .
cdr3_length: 15

cdr3_aa: CASSQFEAQQFF
cdr3_nt: TGTGCCAGCAGTCAATTTGAAGCGCAACAGTTCTTC
j_call: TRBJ2-1
v_call: TRBV7-9
d_call: .
clone_size: .
cdr3_length: 12

cdr3_aa: CASSLAANTGELFF
cdr3_nt: TGTGCCAGCAGTCTTGCGGCGAACACCGGGGAGCTGTTTTTT
j_call: TRBJ2-2
v_call: TRBV7-9
d_call: .
clone_size: .
cdr3_length: 14

cdr3_aa: CASSQSGGPYNEQFF
cdr3_nt: TGTGCCAGCAGCCAAAGCGGGGGGCCCTACAATGAGCAGTTCTTC
j_call: TRBJ2-1
v_call: TRBV4-2
d_call: TRBD2
clone_size: .
cdr3_length: 15

cdr3_aa: CASSLGRDNNSPLHF
cdr3_nt: TGCGCCAGCAGCTTGGGCAGGGATAATAATTCACCCCTCCACTTT
j_call: TRBJ1-6
v_call: TRBV5-1
d_call: .
clone_size: .
cdr3_length: 15

cdr3_aa: CASSQVVKRGPRDTQYF
cdr3_nt: TGTGCCAGCAGCCAAGTTGTGAAGCGGGGGCCCAGGGATACGCAGTATTTT
j_call: TRBJ2-3
v_call: TRBV3-1/TRBV3-2
d_call: TRBD2
clone_size: .
cdr3_length: 17

cdr3_aa: CASSQLGGSPLHF
cdr3_nt: TGTGCCAGCAGCCAACTAGGCGGTTCACCCCTCCACTTT
j_call: TRBJ1-6
v_call: TRBV3-1/TRBV3-2
d_call: .
clone_size: .
cdr3_length: 13

cdr3_aa: CSVLGQGDTQYF
cdr3_nt: TGCAGCGTTCTGGGACAGGGTGATACGCAGTATTTT
j_call: TRBJ2-3
v_call: TRBV29-1
d_call: TRBD1
clone_size: .
cdr3_length: 12

cdr3_aa: CASSYSQAFSGNTIYF
cdr3_nt: TGTGCCAGCAGTTACTCTCAGGCGTTCTCTGGAAACACCATATATTTT
j_call: TRBJ1-3
v_call: TRBV6-5
d_call: .
clone_size: few
cdr3_length: 16

cdr3_aa: CATLRSGAGELFF
cdr3_nt: TGTGCCACTTTAAGATCCGGGGCCGGGGAGCTGTTTTTT
j_call: TRBJ2-2
v_call: TRBV19
d_call: .
clone_size: .
cdr3_length: 13

cdr3_aa: CASRLAGGQGTQYF
cdr3_nt: TGTGCCAGTAGACTAGCGGGGGGGCAGGGGACCCAGTACTTC
j_call: TRBJ2-5
v_call: TRBV19
d_call: TRBD2
clone_size: .
cdr3_length: 14

cdr3_aa: CASSLPLADTDTQYF
cdr3_nt: TGCGCCAGCAGCCTCCCCCTAGCAGACACAGATACGCAGTATTTT
j_call: TRBJ2-3
v_call: TRBV5-1
d_call: .
clone_size: .
cdr3_length: 15

cdr3_aa: CASSQDNRGGNQPQHF
cdr3_nt: TGCGCCAGCAGCCAAGATAACCGGGGTGGCAATCAGCCCCAGCATTTT
j_call: TRBJ1-5
v_call: TRBV4-1
d_call: .
clone_size: .
cdr3_length: 16

cdr3_aa: CASSETSGRGTDTQYF
cdr3_nt: TGTGCCAGCAGCGAAACTAGCGGGAGGGGTACAGATACGCAGTATTTT
j_call: TRBJ2-3
v_call: TRBV7-9
d_call: TRBD2
clone_size: .
cdr3_length: 16

cdr3_aa: CASSTSRLVNTEAFF
cdr3_nt: TGTGCCAGTAGTACTTCGAGACTTGTGAACACTGAAGCTTTCTTT
j_call: TRBJ1-1
v_call: TRBV19
d_call: .
clone_size: .
cdr3_length: 15

cdr3_aa: CASSQESGSNQPQHF
cdr3_nt: TGCGCCAGCAGCCAAGAATCAGGTAGCAATCAGCCCCAGCATTTT
j_call: TRBJ1-5
v_call: TRBV4-1
d_call: .
clone_size: .
cdr3_length: 15

cdr3_aa: CASSSQGTGELFF
cdr3_nt: TGCGCCAGCAGCTCACAGGGGACCGGGGAGCTGTTTTTT
j_call: TRBJ2-2
v_call: TRBV5-1
d_call: TRBD1
clone_size: .
cdr3_length: 13

cdr3_aa: CASSPPGSQSLTEAFF
cdr3_nt: TGTGCCAGCTCACCGCCAGGGTCACAGTCTCTAACTGAAGCTTTCTTT
j_call: TRBJ1-1
v_call: TRBV18
d_call: .
clone_size: .
cdr3_length: 16

cdr3_aa: CASSLTGTGSYEQYF
cdr3_nt: TGTGCCAGCAGCTTAACCGGGACAGGGTCCTACGAGCAGTACTTC
j_call: TRBJ2-7
v_call: TRBV11-2
d_call: TRBD1
clone_size: .
cdr3_length: 15

cdr3_aa: CASRLPGTGSYEQYF
cdr3_nt: TGTGCCAGTAGGCTCCCCGGGACAGGCTCCTACGAGCAGTACTTC
j_call: TRBJ2-7
v_call: TRBV19
d_call: TRBD1
clone_size: .
cdr3_length: 15

cdr3_aa: CASSPRGAGEDTDTQYF
cdr3_nt: TGTGCCAGCAGCCCCCGAGGGGCGGGGGAGGACACAGATACGCAGTATTTT
j_call: TRBJ2-3
v_call: TRBV5-4
d_call: TRBD2
clone_size: .
cdr3_length: 17

cdr3_aa: CASSPSGGAYEQYF
cdr3_nt: TGTGCCAGCAGCCCTAGCGGGGGGGCCTACGAGCAGTACTTC
j_call: TRBJ2-7
v_call: TRBV7-9
d_call: TRBD2
clone_size: .
cdr3_length: 14

cdr3_aa: CASSPTDRADEQFF
cdr3_nt: TGTGCCAGCAGTCCTACGGACAGGGCAGATGAGCAGTTCTTC
j_call: TRBJ2-1
v_call: TRBV2
d_call: TRBD1
clone_size: .
cdr3_length: 14

cdr3_aa: CASSQDKGRTGNTIYF
cdr3_nt: TGTGCCAGCAGCCAAGATAAGGGGAGGACTGGAAACACCATATATTTT
j_call: TRBJ1-3
v_call: TRBV4-2
d_call: .
clone_size: .
cdr3_length: 16

cdr3_aa: CAWSADRGVYGYTF
cdr3_nt: TGTGCCTGGAGTGCCGACAGGGGGGTCTATGGCTACACCTTC
j_call: TRBJ1-2
v_call: TRBV30
d_call: TRBD1
clone_size: .
cdr3_length: 14

cdr3_aa: CAWSVGEDEAFF
cdr3_nt: TGTGCCTGGAGCGTGGGGGAGGATGAAGCTTTCTTT
j_call: TRBJ1-1
v_call: TRBV30
d_call: .
clone_size: once
cdr3_length: 12

cdr3_aa: CASSRINRANNGYTF
cdr3_nt: TGTGCCAGCAGCCGCATTAACAGGGCAAATAATGGCTACACCTTC
j_call: TRBJ1-2
v_call: TRBV13
d_call: .
clone_size: few
cdr3_length: 15

cdr3_aa: CSVGGIRDRGTEAFF
cdr3_nt: TGCAGCGTTGGGGGGATCCGGGACAGGGGCACTGAAGCTTTCTTT
j_call: TRBJ1-1
v_call: TRBV29-1
d_call: TRBD1
clone_size: .
cdr3_length: 15

cdr3_aa: CATSRVTGSSPLHF
cdr3_nt: TGTGCCACCAGCAGAGTAACAGGGAGTTCACCCCTCCACTTT
j_call: TRBJ1-6
v_call: TRBV15
d_call: .
clone_size: .
cdr3_length: 14

cdr3_aa: CASSLGNTGQVNYGYTF
cdr3_nt: TGCGCCAGCAGCTTGGGCAACACGGGACAGGTCAACTATGGCTACACCTTC
j_call: TRBJ1-2
v_call: TRBV5-1
d_call: TRBD1
clone_size: few
cdr3_length: 17

cdr3_aa: CASSTGTDINEQYF
cdr3_nt: TGTGCCAGCAGCACCGGGACAGACATTAACGAGCAGTACTTC
j_call: TRBJ2-7
v_call: TRBV4-2
d_call: TRBD1
clone_size: .
cdr3_length: 14